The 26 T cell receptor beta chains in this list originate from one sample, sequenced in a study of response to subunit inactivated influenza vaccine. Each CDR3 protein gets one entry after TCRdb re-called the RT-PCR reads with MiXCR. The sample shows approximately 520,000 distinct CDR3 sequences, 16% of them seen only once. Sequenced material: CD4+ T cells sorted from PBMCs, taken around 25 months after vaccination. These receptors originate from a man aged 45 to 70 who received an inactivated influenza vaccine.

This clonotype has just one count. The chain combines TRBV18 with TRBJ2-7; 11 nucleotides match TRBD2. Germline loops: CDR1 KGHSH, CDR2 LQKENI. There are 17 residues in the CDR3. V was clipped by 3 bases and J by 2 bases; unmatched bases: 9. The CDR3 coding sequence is TGTGCCAGCTCACCGACTAGCGGGGCCTCCTTTCCCTACGAGCAGTACTTC. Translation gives CASSPTSGASFPYEQYF. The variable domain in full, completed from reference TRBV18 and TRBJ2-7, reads NAGVMQNPRHLVRRRGQEARLRCSPMKGHSHVYWYRQLPEEGLKFMVYLQKENIIDESGMPKERFSAEFPKEGPSILRIQQVVRGDSAAYFCASSPTSGASFPYEQYFGPGTRLTVT.

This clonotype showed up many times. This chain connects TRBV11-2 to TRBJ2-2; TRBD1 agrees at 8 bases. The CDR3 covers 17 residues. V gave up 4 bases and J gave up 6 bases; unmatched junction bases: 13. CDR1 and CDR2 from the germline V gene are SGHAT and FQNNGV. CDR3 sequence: CASSSLRTGFWAGELFF. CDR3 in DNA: TGTGCCAGCAGCTCACTCCGGACAGGGTTTTGGGCCGGGGAGCTGTTTTTT.

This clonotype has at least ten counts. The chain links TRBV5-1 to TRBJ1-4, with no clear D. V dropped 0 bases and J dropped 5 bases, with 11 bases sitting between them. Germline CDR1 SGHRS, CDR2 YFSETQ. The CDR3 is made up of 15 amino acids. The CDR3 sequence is CASSLASGPNEKLFF. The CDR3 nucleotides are TGCGCCAGCAGCTTGGCTTCCGGACCCAATGAAAAACTGTTTTTT.

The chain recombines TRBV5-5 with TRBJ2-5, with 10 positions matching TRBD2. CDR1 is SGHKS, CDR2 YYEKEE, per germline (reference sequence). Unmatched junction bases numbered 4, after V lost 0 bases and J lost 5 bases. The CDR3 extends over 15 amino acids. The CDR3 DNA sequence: TGTGCCAGCAGCTTGGTCAGCGGGAGGGTCGAGACCCAGTACTTC. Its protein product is CASSLVSGRVETQYF.

The CDR3 coding sequence is TGCGCCAGCAGCTTGGAGGCAAATATGGGGTACAATGAGCAGTTCTTC. Protein: CASSLEANMGYNEQFF. The rearrangement joins TRBV5-1 to TRBJ2-1; D uncertain. CDR3 length: 16 amino acids. Germline values: CDR1 SGHRS, CDR2 YFSETQ. Between the trimmed V and J ends, which lost 0 bases and 4 bases, there was a span of 14 bases.

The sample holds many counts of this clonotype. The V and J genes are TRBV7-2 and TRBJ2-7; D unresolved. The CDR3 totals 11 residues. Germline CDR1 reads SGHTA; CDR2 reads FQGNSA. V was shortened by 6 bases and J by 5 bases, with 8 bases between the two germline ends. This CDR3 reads CASSPRDEQYF. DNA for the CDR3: TGTGCCAGCAGTCCACGGGACGAGCAGTACTTC.

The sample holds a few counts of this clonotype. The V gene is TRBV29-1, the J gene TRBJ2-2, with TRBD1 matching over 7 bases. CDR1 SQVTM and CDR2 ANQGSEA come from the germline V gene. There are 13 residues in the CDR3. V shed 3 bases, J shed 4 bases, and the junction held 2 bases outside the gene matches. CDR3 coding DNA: TGCAGCGTTGAGGACAGGATCACCGGGGAGCTGTTTTTT. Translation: CSVEDRITGELFF.

CDR3 loop: CASSAGQHTGELFF. The CDR3 nucleotides read TGCGCCAGCAGCGCGGGACAGCACACCGGGGAGCTGTTTTTT. This sequence joins TRBV5-1 and TRBJ2-2; a possible D gene is TRBD1 (7 bases). V lost 4 bases and J lost 3, with 10 bases in between. The CDR3 consists of 14 residues. Germline CDR1 reads SGHRS; CDR2 reads YFSETQ. Using reference TRBV5-1 and TRBJ2-2 for the parts outside the CDR3, the full variable domain is KAGVTQTPRYLIKTRGQQVTLSCSPISGHRSVSWYQQTPGQGLQFLFEYFSETQRNKGNFPGRFSGRQFSNSRSEMNVSTLELGDSALYLCASSAGQHTGELFFGEGSRLTVL.

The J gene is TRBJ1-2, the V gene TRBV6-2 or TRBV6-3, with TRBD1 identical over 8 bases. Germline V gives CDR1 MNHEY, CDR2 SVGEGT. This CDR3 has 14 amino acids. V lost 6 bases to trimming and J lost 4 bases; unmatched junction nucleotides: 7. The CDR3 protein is CASRGTGTSYGYTF. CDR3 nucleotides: TGTGCCAGCAGAGGGACAGGAACGTCCTATGGCTACACCTTC.

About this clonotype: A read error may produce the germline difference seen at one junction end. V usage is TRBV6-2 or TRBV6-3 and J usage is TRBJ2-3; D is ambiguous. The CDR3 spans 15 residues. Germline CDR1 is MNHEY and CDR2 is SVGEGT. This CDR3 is CASSSRGRPTDMQYF. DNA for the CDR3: TGTGCCAGCAGTTCCCGTGGCCGGCCCACAGATATGCAGTATTTT.

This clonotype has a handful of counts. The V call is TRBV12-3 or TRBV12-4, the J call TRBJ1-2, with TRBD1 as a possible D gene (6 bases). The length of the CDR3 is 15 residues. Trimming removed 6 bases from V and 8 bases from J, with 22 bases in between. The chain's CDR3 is CASSPRAGDFKGYTF. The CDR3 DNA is TGTGCCAGCAGCCCTCGGGCAGGGGACTTCAAAGGCTACACCTTC.

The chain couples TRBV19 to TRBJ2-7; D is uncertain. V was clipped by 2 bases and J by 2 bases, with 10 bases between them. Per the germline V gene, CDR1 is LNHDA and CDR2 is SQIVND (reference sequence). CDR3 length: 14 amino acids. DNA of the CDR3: TGTGCCAGTAGTATAACCCCCGAAACCTACGAGCAGTACTTC. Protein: CASSITPETYEQYF. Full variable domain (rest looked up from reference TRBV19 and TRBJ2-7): DGGITQSPKYLFRKEGQNVTLSCEQNLNHDAMYWYRQDPGQGLRLIYYSQIVNDFQKGDIAEGYSVSREKKESFPLTVTSAQKNPTAFYLCASSITPETYEQYFGPGTRLTVT.

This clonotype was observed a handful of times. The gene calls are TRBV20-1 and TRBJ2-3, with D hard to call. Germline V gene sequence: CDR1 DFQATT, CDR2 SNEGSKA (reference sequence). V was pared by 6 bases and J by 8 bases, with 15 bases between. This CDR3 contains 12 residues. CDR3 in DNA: TGCAGTGCCCCCGGGCCTCCGGCTACGCAGTATTTT. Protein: CSAPGPPATQYF.

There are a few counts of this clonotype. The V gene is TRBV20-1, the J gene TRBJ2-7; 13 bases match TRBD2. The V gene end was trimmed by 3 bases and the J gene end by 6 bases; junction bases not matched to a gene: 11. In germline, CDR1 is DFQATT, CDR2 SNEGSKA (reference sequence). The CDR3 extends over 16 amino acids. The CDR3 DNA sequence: TGCAGTGCTAGGGAGAGGACTAGCGGGAGTTTGCGCGAGCAGTACTTC. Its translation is CSARERTSGSLREQYF.

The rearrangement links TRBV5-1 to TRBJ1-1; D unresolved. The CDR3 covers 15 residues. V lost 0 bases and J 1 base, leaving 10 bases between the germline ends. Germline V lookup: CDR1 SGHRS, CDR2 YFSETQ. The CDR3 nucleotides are TGCGCCAGCAGCTTGGAGGATTCCGCGAACACTGAAGCTTTCTTT. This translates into CASSLEDSANTEAFF.

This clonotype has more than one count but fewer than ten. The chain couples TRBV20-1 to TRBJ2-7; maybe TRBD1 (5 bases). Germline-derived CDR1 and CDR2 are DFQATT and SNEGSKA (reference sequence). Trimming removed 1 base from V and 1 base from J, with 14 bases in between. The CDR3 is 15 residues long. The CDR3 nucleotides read TGCAGTGCTAGAGTATTTAACAGGCCTTCCTACGAGCAGTACTTC. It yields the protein CSARVFNRPSYEQYF.

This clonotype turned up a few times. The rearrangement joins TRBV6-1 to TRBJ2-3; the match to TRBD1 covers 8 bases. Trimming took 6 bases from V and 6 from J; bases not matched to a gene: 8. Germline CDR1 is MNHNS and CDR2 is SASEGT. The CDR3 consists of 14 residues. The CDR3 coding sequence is TGTGCCAGCAGCCGCTGGACAGGGTCTGATACGCAGTATTTT. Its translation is CASSRWTGSDTQYF.

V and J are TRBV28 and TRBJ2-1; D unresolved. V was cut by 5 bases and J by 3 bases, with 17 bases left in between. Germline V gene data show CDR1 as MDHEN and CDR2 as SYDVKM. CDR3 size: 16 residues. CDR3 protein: CASSLLSYRYYNEQFF. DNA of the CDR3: TGTGCCAGCAGTCTTCTCAGTTATAGGTACTACAATGAGCAGTTCTTC.

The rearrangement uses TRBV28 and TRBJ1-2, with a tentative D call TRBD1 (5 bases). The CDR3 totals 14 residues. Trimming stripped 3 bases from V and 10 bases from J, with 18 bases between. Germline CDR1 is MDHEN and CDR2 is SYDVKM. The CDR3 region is CASSFVRHGGTYTF. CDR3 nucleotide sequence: TGTGCCAGCAGTTTTGTTAGGCACGGGGGTACCTACACCTTC.

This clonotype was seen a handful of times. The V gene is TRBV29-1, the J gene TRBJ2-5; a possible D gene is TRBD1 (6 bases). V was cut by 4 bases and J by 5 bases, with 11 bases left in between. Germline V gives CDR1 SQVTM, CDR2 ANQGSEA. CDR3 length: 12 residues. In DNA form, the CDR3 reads TGCAGCGTTGGGCAGGGGCGGGAGACCCAGTACTTC. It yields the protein CSVGQGRETQYF. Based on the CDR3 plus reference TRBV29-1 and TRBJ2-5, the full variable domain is SAVISQKPSRDICQRGTSLTIQCQVDSQVTMMFWYRQQPGQSLTLIATANQGSEATYESGFVIDKFPISRPNLTFSTLTVSNMSPEDSSIYLCSVGQGRETQYFGPGTRLLVL.

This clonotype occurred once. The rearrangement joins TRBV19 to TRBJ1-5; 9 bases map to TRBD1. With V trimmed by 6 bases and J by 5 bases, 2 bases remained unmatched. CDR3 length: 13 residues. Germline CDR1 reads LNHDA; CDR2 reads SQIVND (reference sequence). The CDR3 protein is CASRGQGHQPQHF. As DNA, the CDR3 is TGTGCCAGTAGGGGACAGGGACATCAGCCCCAGCATTTT.

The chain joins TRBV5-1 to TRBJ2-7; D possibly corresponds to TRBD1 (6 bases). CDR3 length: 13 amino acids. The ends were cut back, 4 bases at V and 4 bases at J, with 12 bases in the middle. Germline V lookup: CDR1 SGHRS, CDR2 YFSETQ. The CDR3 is CASSPQQGYEQYF. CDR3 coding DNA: TGCGCCAGCAGCCCACAACAGGGTTACGAGCAGTACTTC.

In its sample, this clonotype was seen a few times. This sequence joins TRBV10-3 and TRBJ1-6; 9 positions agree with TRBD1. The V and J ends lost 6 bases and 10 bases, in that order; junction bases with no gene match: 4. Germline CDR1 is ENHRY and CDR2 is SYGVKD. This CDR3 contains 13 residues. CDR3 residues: CAISETGGSPLHF. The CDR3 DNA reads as TGTGCCATCAGCGAGACAGGGGGATCACCCCTCCACTTT.

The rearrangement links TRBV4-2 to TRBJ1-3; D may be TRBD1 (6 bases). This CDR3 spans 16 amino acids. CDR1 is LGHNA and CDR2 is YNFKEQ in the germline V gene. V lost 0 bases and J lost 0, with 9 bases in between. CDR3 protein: CASSQEQGHSGNTIYF. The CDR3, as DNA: TGTGCCAGCAGCCAAGAACAGGGTCACTCTGGAAACACCATATATTTT.

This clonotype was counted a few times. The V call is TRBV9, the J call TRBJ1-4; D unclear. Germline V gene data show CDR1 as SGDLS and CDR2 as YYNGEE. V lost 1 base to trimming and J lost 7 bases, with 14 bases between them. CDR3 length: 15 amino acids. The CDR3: CASSVTGRAGEKLFF. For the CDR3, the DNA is TGTGCCAGCAGCGTAACGGGGAGAGCTGGTGAAAAACTGTTTTTT.

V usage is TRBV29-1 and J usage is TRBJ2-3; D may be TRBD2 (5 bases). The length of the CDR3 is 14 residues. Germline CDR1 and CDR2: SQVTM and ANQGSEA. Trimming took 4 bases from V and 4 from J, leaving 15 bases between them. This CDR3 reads CSVGWERESDTQYF. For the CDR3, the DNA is TGCAGCGTTGGGTGGGAGAGGGAGTCAGATACGCAGTATTTT.